A selection of T cell receptor beta chains follows, all from one sample in a study of blood T cell repertoires in COVID-19. TCRdb's copy holds only in-frame clones and misses some; the assay was immunoSEQ multiplex PCR. The data show 150,000 to 200,000 clones, 86% seen once. Sequencing was performed on peripheral blood. These receptors all come from a woman in her fifties or sixties with COVID-19, enrolled during active disease. CDR3s include the opening cysteine and the closing phenylalanine or tryptophan. A D gene is named only where the DNA matches it firmly. Clone size is not always given. Where it is, it says once, few, many or a class for expanded clones.

TGTGCCACCAGTGATCCCCGGACTAGCGGAAACACCGGGGAGCTGTTTTTT | CATSDPRTSGNTGELFF | NA | TRBJ2-2 | TRBD2 | TRBV24-1
TGTGCCTGGAGGGGACAGGGGGGATACGAGCAGTACTTC | CAWRGQGGYEQYF | NA | TRBJ2-7 | TRBD1 | TRBV30
TGTGCCAGTAGTATACAGAAGGCGGGGAGTTACGGTCAGCCCCAGCATTTT | CASSIQKAGSYGQPQHF | NA | TRBJ1-5 | NA | TRBV19
TGTGCCAGCAAAAACCGCCGGGACAGGGAGAACGAGCAGTACTTC | CASKNRRDRENEQYF | NA | TRBJ2-7 | TRBD1 | TRBV6-5
TGCGCCAGCAGTGAGTTGGGGGAGGGCCGCGATGAGCAGTTCTTC | CASSELGEGRDEQFF | NA | TRBJ2-1 | TRBD2 | TRBV10-1
TGTGCCAGCAGGGGACAGGGGGGAAACTACGAGCAGTACTTC | CASRGQGGNYEQYF | NA | TRBJ2-7 | TRBD1 | TRBV2
TGTGCCAGCAGCTTGGCATCGACAGCCTCCTATGGCTACACCTTC | CASSLASTASYGYTF | NA | TRBJ1-2 | NA | TRBV11-2
TGTGCCACCAGTGACAGGGACAGGGAAAGGGCAGATACGCAGTATTTT | CATSDRDRERADTQYF | NA | TRBJ2-3 | TRBD1 | TRBV24-1
TGTGCCAGCAGCTTAGGGGGCATAGGGTATGGCTACACCTTC | CASSLGGIGYGYTF | NA | TRBJ1-2 | NA | TRBV7-2
TGTGCTAGTGGTTTGGTTCTAGCGGGAGGGCTAAATAGAAATGAGCAGTTCTTC | CASGLVLAGGLNRNEQFF | NA | TRBJ2-1 | TRBD2 | TRBV12-5
TGTGCCAGCAGCAAAGTTGGGACTAGCGGGTGCTACGAGCAGTACTTC | CASSKVGTSGCYEQYF | NA | TRBJ2-7 | NA | TRBV21-1
TGCGCCAGCAGCTTGGCCTTGTCACAGGGAAATGAAAAACTGTTTTTT | CASSLALSQGNEKLFF | NA | TRBJ1-4 | NA | TRBV5-1
TGCAGCGTGTACGGACTAGCGGGTTACAATGAGCAGTTCTTC | CSVYGLAGYNEQFF | few | TRBJ2-1 | TRBD2 | TRBV29-1
TGTGCCTGGACAGGGGGCTACGAGCAGTACTTC | CAWTGGYEQYF | NA | TRBJ2-7 | TRBD1 | TRBV30
TGTGCCTGGACTAGCGGGGCCTACGAGCAGTACTTC | CAWTSGAYEQYF | NA | TRBJ2-7 | TRBD2 | TRBV30
TGTGCCAGCCTACCAAAAGGGAGAGTCACCGGGGAGCTGTTTTTT | CASLPKGRVTGELFF | few | TRBJ2-2 | NA | TRBV6-5
TGTGCCGTCCGGACAGGGGGAGGTGAAAAACTGTTTTTT | CAVRTGGGEKLFF | NA | TRBJ1-4 | TRBD1 | TRBV6-5
TGCGCCAGCAGCCAAGATAGGATAGCGGGAGGGCCAAATGAGCAGTTCTTC | CASSQDRIAGGPNEQFF | NA | TRBJ2-1 | TRBD2 | TRBV4-1
TGTGCCAGCAGTTACCGACTCATGAGGGGGGGAGGAAATCAGCCCCAGCATTTT | CASSYRLMRGGGNQPQHF | NA | TRBJ1-5 | NA | TRBV6-2/TRBV6-3
TGTGCCACCAGTGACCTAAAACAGGGGATCTATGGCTACACCTTC | CATSDLKQGIYGYTF | NA | TRBJ1-2 | TRBD1 | TRBV24-1
TGTGCCAGCAGTTCCGGGACAGACTCCTACGAGCAGTACTTC | CASSSGTDSYEQYF | NA | TRBJ2-7 | TRBD1 | TRBV6-5
TGCGCCAGCAGCCAACCGACTCGGGGGATTTACGAGCAGTACTTC | CASSQPTRGIYEQYF | NA | TRBJ2-7 | NA | TRBV4-1
TGTGCCAGCGGACAGAGCCAAGAGACCCAGTACTTC | CASGQSQETQYF | NA | TRBJ2-5 | NA | TRBV11-2
TGTGCCAGCAGCTTCGGAGGGGAGGACTATGGCTACACCTTC | CASSFGGEDYGYTF | once | TRBJ1-2 | NA | TRBV7-9
TGCGCCAGCAGCGCCGGGACTAGCGGCACAGATACGCAGTATTTT | CASSAGTSGTDTQYF | NA | TRBJ2-3 | TRBD2 | TRBV10-1
TGTGCCAGCAGCGTAGGGGGACAGCAAGAGACCCAGTACTTC | CASSVGGQQETQYF | NA | TRBJ2-5 | TRBD1 | TRBV9
TGTGCCATCAGTCCGGAGGGCTGGGAGACCCAGTACTTC | CAISPEGWETQYF | NA | TRBJ2-5 | NA | TRBV10-3
TGTGCCAGCAGCAAGGACATAACTGAAGCTTTCTTT | CASSKDITEAFF | NA | TRBJ1-1 | NA | TRBV2
TGCGCCAGCAGCCAATCGCTTAGCGGGTCTAGCACAGATACGCAGTATTTT | CASSQSLSGSSTDTQYF | NA | TRBJ2-3 | TRBD2 | TRBV4-1
TGTGCCAGCAGTGAAGACGGGTATAGCAATCAGCCCCAGCATTTT | CASSEDGYSNQPQHF | once | TRBJ1-5 | NA | TRBV2
TGTGCCACCAGTGACCCGGGACAGGGTCAAGAGACCCAGTACTTC | CATSDPGQGQETQYF | NA | TRBJ2-5 | TRBD1 | TRBV24-1
TGTGCCAGCAGTTACCCCCCTGGGGGGGCGGATGGCTACACCTTC | CASSYPPGGADGYTF | once | TRBJ1-2 | NA | TRBV6-2/TRBV6-3
TGTGCCTGGTCGGCGGTAGCGGGAGTCCTGGGTACGCAGTATTTT | CAWSAVAGVLGTQYF | NA | TRBJ2-3 | TRBD2 | TRBV30
TGTGCCACCCGGGGGAGAAGGGGAAGCAATCAGCCCCAGCATTTT | CATRGRRGSNQPQHF | NA | TRBJ1-5 | NA | TRBV19
TGTGCCAGCAGCCCCGCAAACAGGGGAACTAATGAAAAACTGTTTTTT | CASSPANRGTNEKLFF | NA | TRBJ1-4 | TRBD1 | TRBV5-4
TGCGCCAGCAGCTTGCAGGGCCTCTCCTACAATGAGCAGTTCTTC | CASSLQGLSYNEQFF | NA | TRBJ2-1 | NA | TRBV5-1
TGTGCCAGCAGTTTATTTGCTAGCGGGTTCTCCTACGAGCAGTACTTC | CASSLFASGFSYEQYF | NA | TRBJ2-7 | TRBD2 | TRBV27
TGCGCCAGCAGCCGATCGGGAGTCGGTACGCAGTATTTT | CASSRSGVGTQYF | once | TRBJ2-3 | NA | TRBV4-1
TGCGCCAGCAGCTCACAGGGAGACAATTCACCCCTCCACTTT | CASSSQGDNSPLHF | NA | TRBJ1-6 | NA | TRBV5-1
TGTGCCAGCAGCTTACGGGGGAAGAGGAACTACAATGAGCAGTTCTTC | CASSLRGKRNYNEQFF | NA | TRBJ2-1 | NA | TRBV7-9
TGTGCCTGGGCAGGGGGCGTCTATCGGGGCTACACCTTC | CAWAGGVYRGYTF | NA | TRBJ1-2 | TRBD1 | TRBV30
TGTGCTAGCAGCTTAGTGCAGGGGGGAAACACCATATATTTT | CASSLVQGGNTIYF | NA | TRBJ1-3 | NA | TRBV7-7
TGTGCCAGCAGTTCGTACCAGGGGCTCGGGGACTATGGCTACACCTTC | CASSSYQGLGDYGYTF | NA | TRBJ1-2 | NA | TRBV7-9
TGTGCCAGCAGCGCTACAGGGAACTATGGCTACACCTTC | CASSATGNYGYTF | NA | TRBJ1-2 | NA | TRBV9
TGTGCCAGCAGCCTAGGACAGGTCGCAAACACCATATATTTT | CASSLGQVANTIYF | once | TRBJ1-3 | TRBD1 | TRBV9
TGCAGTGCGCATTACTCTTACGAGCAGTACTTC | CSAHYSYEQYF | NA | TRBJ2-7 | NA | TRBV20-1
TGTGCCAGCAGTATACAAGAGACCCAGTACTTC | CASSIQETQYF | NA | TRBJ2-5 | NA | TRBV28
TGTGCCAGCAGCCTCCGAGGGCAGCCTCAAGAGACCCAGTACTTC | CASSLRGQPQETQYF | NA | TRBJ2-5 | NA | TRBV7-9
TGTGCCAGTAGGATGACAGACTCCTACGAGCAGTACTTC | CASRMTDSYEQYF | NA | TRBJ2-7 | NA | TRBV19
TGCGCCAGCAGCTTGGGGGCGGGAAGAGAGACCCAGTACTTC | CASSLGAGRETQYF | NA | TRBJ2-5 | NA | TRBV5-1
TGCAGCGTTGTTAGGGGTACGGCTGAAGCTTTCTTT | CSVVRGTAEAFF | once | TRBJ1-1 | NA | TRBV29-1
TGTGCCAGCAGTCCATCCCCCCCGGACAGGGTCCGGACTGAAGCTTTCTTT | CASSPSPPDRVRTEAFF | NA | TRBJ1-1 | TRBD1 | TRBV27
TGTGCCAGCAGTTTACAGGGCAGGATGGTCGCAACTAATGAAAAACTGTTTTTT | CASSLQGRMVATNEKLFF | NA | TRBJ1-4 | NA | TRBV27
TGTGCCAGCAGCTTAGCGCGGCTTGAGCAGTTCTTC | CASSLARLEQFF | NA | TRBJ2-1 | NA | TRBV7-2
TGTGCCAGCCGCGAGGGGACTAGCGGGTTCTACGAGCAGTACTTC | CASREGTSGFYEQYF | NA | TRBJ2-7 | TRBD2 | TRBV27